A single sample gave rise to the 27 T cell receptor beta chains below, sequenced in a study of control samples from healthy donors and cancer patients. Profiling relied on immunoSEQ multiplex PCR, and the TCRdb table lists in-frame clones only, not all of them. This table holds roughly 120,000 clones, roughly 91% found once. The sample was PBMCs. These receptors all come from a middle-aged man with head and neck cancer.

This clone came up once. The chain employs TRBV7-9 and TRBJ1-5; a weak D match, TRBD1 (5 bases). Trimming took off 1 base at V and 0 bases at J, with 13 bases between the two ends. CDR3 length equals 17 residues. CDR1 is SEHNR and CDR2 is FQNEAQ in the germline V gene (reference sequence). The DNA for the CDR3 is TGTGCCAGCAGCTTAGGTCAGGGAGTGAGTAGCAATCAGCCCCAGCATTTT. It is translated as CASSLGQGVSSNQPQHF.

For the CDR3, the DNA is TGCGCCAGCAGCCAAGATGTCCGGACAGGGGGCCGTCAGCCCCAGCATTTT. It codes for CASSQDVRTGGRQPQHF. The chain employs TRBV4-3 and TRBJ1-5, with TRBD1 identical over 11 bases. The J segment lost 6 bases and the V segment lost 0 bases, leaving 7 bases of the junction unmatched. Germline CDR1 is LGHNA and CDR2 is YSLEER. This CDR3 has 17 amino acids.

The chain joins TRBV18 to TRBJ2-5; TRBD1 aligns across 11 bases. V was pared by 5 bases and J by 4 bases, with 12 bases of the junction left unmatched. Germline V gene data show CDR1 as KGHSH and CDR2 as LQKENI. The CDR3 extends over 17 amino acids. This CDR3 is CASSIGGQGARGETQYF. DNA of the CDR3: TGTGCCAGCTCAATCGGTGGACAGGGGGCGCGAGGAGAGACCCAGTACTTC.

The V gene is TRBV2, the J gene TRBJ2-5; the D gene is possibly TRBD2 (6 bases). The germline V gene encodes CDR1 SNHLY and CDR2 FYNNEI. V was clipped by 4 bases and J by 7 bases, with 19 bases between them. This CDR3 has 15 amino acids. The CDR3 DNA is TGTGCCAGCAGTGGGCGGTTCCTCCTTAGCGGGACCCAGTACTTC. This encodes CASSGRFLLSGTQYF.

The chain employs TRBV18 and TRBJ2-7; D remains ambiguous. The germline V gene has CDR1 KGHSH and CDR2 LQKENI. V was cut by 0 bases and J by 0 bases, with 9 bases left in between. The CDR3 has 15 amino acids. CDR3 in amino acids: CASSPPKASSYEQYF. DNA for the CDR3: TGTGCCAGCTCACCACCCAAGGCGAGCTCCTACGAGCAGTACTTC.

This chain connects TRBV9 to TRBJ1-4; TRBD1 aligns across 8 bases. The CDR3 contains 14 residues. J was trimmed by 5 bases and V by 4 bases; bases with no gene match: 4. Germline V lookup: CDR1 SGDLS, CDR2 YYNGEE. CDR3 nucleotide sequence: TGTGCCAGCAGCCCGCAGGGGGCCAATGAAAAACTGTTTTTT. As protein: CASSPQGANEKLFF.

CDR3 sequence reads: CASSSRLAGAQQYF. The DNA of the CDR3 is TGTGCCAGCAGCTCTCGACTAGCGGGGGCGCAGCAGTACTTC. The chain recombines TRBV5-4 with TRBJ2-7; 12 bases match TRBD2. The CDR3 is 14 amino acids. The J segment lost 8 bases and the V segment lost 3 bases, leaving 6 bases of the junction unmatched. Per the germline V gene, CDR1 is SGHNT and CDR2 is YYREEE (reference sequence).

The chain couples TRBV7-2 to TRBJ2-5; 10 positions agree with TRBD2. The CDR3 contains 15 residues. The germline V gene encodes CDR1 SGHTA and CDR2 FQGNSA. V lost 2 bases and J lost 5; bases outside the gene matches: 5. The CDR3 nucleotides are TGTGCCAGCAGCTTAAGCGGGGGGGCCTGGGAGACCCAGTACTTC. It translates to CASSLSGGAWETQYF.

As for this clone: The sample contains more than one DNA sequence encoding this CDR3. This chain links TRBV14 with TRBJ1-2; tentatively, D is TRBD1 (6 bases). V was clipped by 0 bases and J by 8 bases, with 10 bases between them. The CDR3 runs 13 residues. Germline V lookup: CDR1 SGHDN, CDR2 FVKESK. CDR3 protein: CASSQDRGYGYTF. The CDR3 bases are TGTGCCAGCAGCCAAGACAGGGGATACGGCTACACCTTC.

This chain connects TRBV4-3 to TRBJ2-2; the D gene is possibly TRBD1 (6 bases). Trimming pared 5 bases from V and 4 bases from J, leaving 11 bases between. This CDR3 comprises 14 residues. Germline CDR1 is LGHNA and CDR2 is YSLEER. The CDR3 DNA is TGCGCCAGCAGCTCTACAGGGCTCACCGGGGAGCTGTTTTTT. Amino acid sequence: CASSSTGLTGELFF.

This chain joins TRBV30 and TRBJ1-1; D might be TRBD1 (6 bases). The V end was cut by 0 bases, the J end by 5 bases, with 13 bases between. Germline CDR1 reads GTSNPN; CDR2 reads SVGIG (reference sequence). The CDR3 has 14 residues. CDR3 in amino acids: CAWSVRGGGTEAFF. CDR3 nucleotides: TGTGCCTGGAGTGTCAGGGGAGGGGGAACTGAAGCTTTCTTT.

DNA for the CDR3: TGTGCCAGCAGCCAGAACACAGGGGAAGCTTTCTTT. This translates into CASSQNTGEAFF. This rearrangement joins TRBV3-1 (or the pseudogene TRBV3-2) to TRBJ1-1; a possible D gene is TRBD1 (6 bases). The V and J ends lost 3 bases and 8 bases respectively, with 10 bases between them. Germline V gene sequence: CDR1 LGHDT, CDR2 YNNKEL (reference sequence). CDR3 size: 12 residues.

The rearrangement links TRBV27 to TRBJ2-7; TRBD1 agrees at 9 bases. V lost 2 bases, J lost 3 bases, and 2 bases stayed unmatched. This CDR3 is built from 14 residues. The germline V gene encodes CDR1 MNHEY and CDR2 SMNVEV (reference sequence). CDR3 sequence (DNA): TGTGCCAGCAGTTTAAACAGGGGGCTCTACGAGCAGTACTTC. It yields the protein CASSLNRGLYEQYF.

The count of this clone is one. This sequence joins TRBV19 and TRBJ1-3; D remains ambiguous. In germline, CDR1 is LNHDA, CDR2 SQIVND (reference sequence). V lost 5 bases, J lost 7 bases, and 12 bases lay in between. The CDR3 has 13 residues. CDR3 sequence (DNA): TGTGCCAGTAGTTTCCAAAAGAGGAACACCATATATTTT. Translated, it gives CASSFQKRNTIYF.

This chain links TRBV19 with TRBJ2-1; 7 bases agree with TRBD1. In germline, CDR1 is LNHDA, CDR2 SQIVND (reference sequence). V trimming: 5 bases; J trimming: 3 bases; junction bases outside the gene matches: 4. CDR3 size: 14 residues. CDR3 sequence reads: CASSGGQSYNEQFF. CDR3 bases: TGTGCCAGTAGTGGGGGACAGAGCTACAATGAGCAGTTCTTC.

V is TRBV6-1 and J is TRBJ2-5, with 11 bases identical to TRBD2. CDR1 and CDR2 (germline): MNHNS, SASEGT. Losses at the gene ends were 2 bases for V and 8 bases for J; bases not matched to a gene: 13. The CDR3 is 17 amino acids. Here the CDR3 reads CASSEPELAGAFGTQYF. As DNA, the CDR3 is TGTGCCAGCAGTGAACCGGAACTAGCGGGGGCCTTTGGTACCCAGTACTTC.

The chain uses TRBV12-3 or TRBV12-4 and TRBJ1-1, with no clear D. V was shortened by 8 bases and J by 0 bases, with 10 bases between the two germline ends. The CDR3 has 13 amino acids. The CDR3: CASRSTVNTEAFF. The CDR3 DNA is TGTGCCAGCCGTTCCACCGTGAACACTGAAGCTTTCTTT.

This chain links TRBV18 with TRBJ1-2; D possibly corresponds to TRBD1 (5 bases). The V gene lost 0 bases and the J gene lost 4 bases, with 12 bases spanning the gap. The germline V gene has CDR1 KGHSH and CDR2 LQKENI. The CDR3 consists of 15 residues. CDR3 sequence: CASSPPRMTAYGYTF. The CDR3 bases are TGTGCCAGCTCACCACCAAGAATGACAGCCTATGGCTACACCTTC.

The chain is built from TRBV6-5 and TRBJ1-6; D is undetermined. In germline, CDR1 is MNHEY, CDR2 SVGAGI. V was cut by 0 bases and J by 7 bases, with 13 bases left in between. The CDR3 is 16 amino acids. CDR3 sequence (DNA): TGTGCCAGCAGTTACTCCTCAGTGAGTAGGAATTCACCCCTCCACTTT. This encodes CASSYSSVSRNSPLHF.

The J gene is TRBJ2-2, the V gene TRBV25-1, with 8 bases matching TRBD2. The CDR3 is 17 amino acids. The ends lost 1 base at V and 3 bases at J; junction bases unmatched: 7. Germline loops: CDR1 MGHDK, CDR2 SYGVNS. DNA for the CDR3: TGTGCCAGCAGTGAATGGGATGGTAGCGGGGACACCGGGGAGCTGTTTTTT. This codes for CASSEWDGSGDTGELFF.

This chain joins TRBV7-7 and TRBJ2-5, with 8 nucleotides matching TRBD2. This CDR3 spans 14 amino acids. Trimming cost V 5 bases and J 4 bases; bases outside gene matches: 6. CDR1 and CDR2 from the germline V gene are SSHAT and FNYEAQ (reference sequence). The CDR3 spells CASSKSGGRETQYF. The CDR3 DNA sequence: TGTGCCAGCAGCAAAAGCGGGGGACGAGAGACCCAGTACTTC.

The rearrangement uses TRBV3-1 (or the pseudogene TRBV3-2) and TRBJ1-1, with D maybe TRBD1 (5 bases). This CDR3 has 17 residues. CDR1 and CDR2 (germline): LGHDT, YNNKEL (reference sequence). Trimming shortened V by 2 bases and J by 1 base, and 17 bases separated the two germline ends. The CDR3 reads CASSQNEEGLKNTEAFF. CDR3 bases: TGTGCCAGCAGCCAAAATGAGGAGGGGCTCAAGAACACTGAAGCTTTCTTT.

The chain carries TRBV18 and TRBJ2-2, with D hard to call. CDR1 and CDR2 (germline): KGHSH, LQKENI. The CDR3 consists of 12 residues. V shed 5 bases and J shed 1 base, with 2 bases lying between them. The CDR3 DNA sequence: TGTGCCAGCTCAGAGAACACCGGGGAGCTGTTTTTT. The encoded protein is CASSENTGELFF.

The chain couples TRBV30 to TRBJ1-2; D may be TRBD1 (5 bases). CDR3 length: 12 residues. With 0 bases removed from V and 5 bases from J, the gap between germline ends came to 7 bases. Per the germline V gene, CDR1 is GTSNPN and CDR2 is SVGIG (reference sequence). CDR3 region: CAWSVGGYGYTF. In DNA form, the CDR3 reads TGTGCCTGGAGTGTCGGGGGGTATGGCTACACCTTC.

The chain recombines TRBV6-2 or TRBV6-3 with TRBJ1-2; D perhaps matches TRBD1 (5 bases). CDR1 and CDR2 from the germline V gene are MNHEY and SVGEGT. The CDR3 is made up of 16 amino acids. V was shortened by 0 bases and J by 4 bases, with 15 bases between the two germline ends. The CDR3 protein is CASSYSTQGPPYGYTF. The CDR3 region has the DNA TGTGCCAGCAGTTACTCGACGCAGGGCCCCCCCTATGGCTACACCTTC.

The chain has TRBV6-6 and TRBJ1-5, with D perhaps TRBD1 (5 bases). From germline, CDR1 is MNHNY and CDR2 SVGAGI (reference sequence). The CDR3 sequence is 14 residues long. V shed 2 bases and J shed 2 bases, with 7 bases lying between them. This chain's CDR3 is CASSYQQGNQPQHF. CDR3 DNA: TGTGCCAGCAGTTACCAACAGGGCAATCAGCCCCAGCATTTT.

This clone was counted a single time. The chain has TRBV29-1 and TRBJ2-3; D perhaps matches TRBD2 (6 bases). The CDR3 spans 16 residues. Trimming cost V 7 bases and J 2 bases, with 22 bases left between them. Germline V gene data show CDR1 as SQVTM and CDR2 as ANQGSEA. Here the CDR3 reads CSGKSLLAYPTDTQYF. In nucleotides, the CDR3 is TGCAGCGGTAAAAGTCTACTAGCTTATCCCACAGATACGCAGTATTTT.